This TCR beta chain was identified in a study of T cells after yellow fever vaccination. Study as a whole: Where fractions had low cell numbers, libraries were prepared from them with the SMART-Seq v4 Ultra Low Input RNA kit.

This clonotype was seen a handful of times. Its antigen is not known. TCRdb re-derived calls from the 5' RACE reads in MiXCR, one entry per CDR3 protein. The sample lists some 320,000 distinct CDR3 sequences, about 4% seen once, with approximately 23% in the top ten. The study's findings and limits: The study found a weaker secondary response that peaked faster, day 5 versus 15. FACS-sorted repertoires could contain abundant clonotypes contaminating from the bulk population.

Trimming took 0 bases from V and 0 from J, leaving 15 bases between them. Germline CDR1 and CDR2: DFQATT and SNEGSKA (reference sequence). There are 17 residues in the CDR3. The TCR originated in a man aged 18 to 30 who received the YFV17D yellow fever vaccine. The sequencing here drew on PBMCs, taken 5 days after the yellow fever booster vaccination. The gene calls are TRBV20-1 and TRBJ2-1, with D perhaps matching TRBD1 (6 bases). CDR3 loop: CSARDRGGGFSYNEQFF. CDR3 DNA: TGCAGTGCTAGAGATCGTGGGGGCGGATTCTCCTACAATGAGCAGTTCTTC.